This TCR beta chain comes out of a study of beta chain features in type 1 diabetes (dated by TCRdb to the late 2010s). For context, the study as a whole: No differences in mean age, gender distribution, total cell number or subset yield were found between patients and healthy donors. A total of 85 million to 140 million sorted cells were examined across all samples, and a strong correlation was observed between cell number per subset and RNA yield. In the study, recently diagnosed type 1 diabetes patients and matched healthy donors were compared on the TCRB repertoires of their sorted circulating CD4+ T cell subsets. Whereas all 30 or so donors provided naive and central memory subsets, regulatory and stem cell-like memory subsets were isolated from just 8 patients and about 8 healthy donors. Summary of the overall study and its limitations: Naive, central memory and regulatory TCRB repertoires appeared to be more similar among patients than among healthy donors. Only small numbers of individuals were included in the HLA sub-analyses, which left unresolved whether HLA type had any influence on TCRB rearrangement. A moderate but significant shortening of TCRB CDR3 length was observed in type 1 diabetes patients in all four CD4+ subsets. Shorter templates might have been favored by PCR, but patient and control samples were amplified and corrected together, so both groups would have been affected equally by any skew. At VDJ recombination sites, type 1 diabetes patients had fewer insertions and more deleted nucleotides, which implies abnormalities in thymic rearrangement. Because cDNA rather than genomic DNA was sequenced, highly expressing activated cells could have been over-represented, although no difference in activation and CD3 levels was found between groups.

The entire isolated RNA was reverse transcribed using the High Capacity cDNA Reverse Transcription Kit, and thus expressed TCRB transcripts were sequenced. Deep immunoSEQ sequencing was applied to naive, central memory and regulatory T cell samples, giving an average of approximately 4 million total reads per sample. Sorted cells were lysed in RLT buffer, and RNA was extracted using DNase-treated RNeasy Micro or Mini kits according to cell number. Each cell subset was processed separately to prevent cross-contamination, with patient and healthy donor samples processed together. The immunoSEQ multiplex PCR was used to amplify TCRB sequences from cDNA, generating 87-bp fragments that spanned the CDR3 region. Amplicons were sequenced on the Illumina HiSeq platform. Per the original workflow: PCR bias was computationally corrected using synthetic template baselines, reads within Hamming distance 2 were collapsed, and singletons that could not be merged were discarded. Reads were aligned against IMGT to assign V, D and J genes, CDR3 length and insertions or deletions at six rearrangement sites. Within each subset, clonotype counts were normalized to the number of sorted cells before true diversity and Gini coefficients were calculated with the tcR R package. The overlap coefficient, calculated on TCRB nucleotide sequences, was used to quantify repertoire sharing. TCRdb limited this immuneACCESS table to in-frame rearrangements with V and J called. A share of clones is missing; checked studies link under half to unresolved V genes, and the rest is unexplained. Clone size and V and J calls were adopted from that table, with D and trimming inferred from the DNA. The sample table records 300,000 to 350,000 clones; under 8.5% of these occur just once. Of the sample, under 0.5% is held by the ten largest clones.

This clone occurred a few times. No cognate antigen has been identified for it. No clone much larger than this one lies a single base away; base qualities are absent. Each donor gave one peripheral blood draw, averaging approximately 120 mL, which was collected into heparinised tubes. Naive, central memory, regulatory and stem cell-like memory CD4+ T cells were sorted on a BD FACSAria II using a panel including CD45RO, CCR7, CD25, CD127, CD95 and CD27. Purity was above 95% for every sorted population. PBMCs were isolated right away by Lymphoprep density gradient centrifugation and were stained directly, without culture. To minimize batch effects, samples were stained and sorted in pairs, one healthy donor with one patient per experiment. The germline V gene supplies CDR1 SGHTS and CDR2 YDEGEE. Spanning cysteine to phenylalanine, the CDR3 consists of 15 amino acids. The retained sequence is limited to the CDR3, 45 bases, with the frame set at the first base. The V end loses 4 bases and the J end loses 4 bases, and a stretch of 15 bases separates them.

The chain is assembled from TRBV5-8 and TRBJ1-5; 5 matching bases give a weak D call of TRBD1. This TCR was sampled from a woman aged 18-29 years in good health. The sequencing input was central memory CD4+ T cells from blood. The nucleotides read TGTGCCAGCAGCCGAAAAGACAGCCCTAATCAGCCCCAGCATTTT. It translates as CASSRKDSPNQPQHF.